The source of this T cell receptor (beta chain) is a study of cytomegalovirus exposure and HLA in healthy donors. PCR primers comprised 60 Vbeta and 13 Jbeta primers. Data came from immunoSEQ multiplex PCR; TCRdb stores just in-frame clones and leaves some out. The data contain over 100,000 clones, approximately 75% of them singletons. CDR3 size: 15 residues. The specimen sequenced was PBMCs. The chain has TRBV21-1 and TRBJ2-1; whether TRBD1, the table's D call, matches the DNA was not checked. TRBV21-1 is classified as a pseudogene. This TCR was recovered from a man in his fifties in good health and CMV-seropositive. The CDR3 DNA reads TGTGCCAGCAGCCCGGACAGGGGCTCCTACAATGAGCAGTTCTTC. Its protein product is CASSPDRGSYNEQFF.